The 14 T cell receptor beta chains below come from one sample, sequenced in a study of response to subunit inactivated influenza vaccine. One entry per CDR3 protein, called by TCRdb with MiXCR from the RT-PCR reads. This repertoire shows over 650,000 distinct CDR3 sequences, less than 20% found once; its top ten account for around 9.9%. The sample was PBMCs from blood, taken more than 4 days after vaccination. The receptors stem from a man aged 50 to 59 who received an inactivated influenza vaccine.

The V gene is TRBV29-1, the J gene TRBJ2-7; a possible D gene is TRBD2 (5 bases). V lost 7 bases and J lost 2, with 18 bases in between. The germline V gene has CDR1 SQVTM and CDR2 ANQGSEA. This CDR3 has 14 amino acids. This CDR3 is CSDISGLEAYEQYF. In DNA, the CDR3 is TGCAGCGACATCAGTGGCCTGGAGGCCTACGAGCAGTACTTC.

This clonotype was observed a few times. The V call is TRBV20-1, the J call TRBJ2-3; D remains ambiguous. CDR1 DFQATT and CDR2 SNEGSKA come from the germline V gene (reference sequence). This CDR3 is built from 12 residues. V was cut by 1 base and J by 5 bases, with 7 bases left in between. The CDR3 bases are TGCAGTGCTAGAGGACCCGTAGATACGCAGTATTTT. Its translation: CSARGPVDTQYF.

This clonotype was seen only a few times. V usage is TRBV6-1 and J usage is TRBJ2-3, with unresolved D. V was cut by 8 bases and J by 3 bases, with 15 bases left in between. The CDR3 loop spans 14 amino acids. Germline CDR1 and CDR2: MNHNS and SASEGT. The CDR3 nucleotides are TGTGCCAGCCGGCTCGCGAGGATGACAGATACGCAGTATTTT. As protein: CASRLARMTDTQYF.

There are many counts of this clonotype. The junction departs from germline at one end; a sequencing error may be responsible. V is TRBV20-1 and J is TRBJ2-1; 7 bases map to TRBD2. The CDR3 runs 12 residues. Germline CDR1 DFQATT, CDR2 SNEGSKA (reference sequence). CDR3 nucleotide sequence: TGCAGCGCTAGCGGATCCTACAATGAGCAGTTCTTC. Amino acids: CSASGSYNEQFF.

This clonotype came up a few times. The J gene is TRBJ2-1, the V gene TRBV20-1; 8 bases match TRBD2. The CDR3 has 13 residues. CDR1 DFQATT and CDR2 SNEGSKA come from the germline V gene (reference sequence). V was clipped by 8 bases and J by 0 bases; unmatched bases: 3. CDR3 amino acids: CSTTSVSYNEQFF. CDR3 coding DNA: TGCAGTACGACTAGCGTCTCCTACAATGAGCAGTTCTTC.

The chain combines TRBV20-1 with TRBJ2-7; no clear D gene. The CDR3 length is 11 residues. V lost 6 bases to trimming and J lost 2 bases, with 8 bases between them. Germline CDR1 is DFQATT and CDR2 is SNEGSKA (reference sequence). The CDR3 region has the DNA TGCAGTGCCCAAAAAGCCTACGAGCAGTACTTC. Amino acid sequence: CSAQKAYEQYF.

This rearrangement joins TRBV6-5 to TRBJ2-1; 10 bases match TRBD1. Trimming at V came to 2 bases and at J to 8 bases, leaving 0 bases not matched to a gene. The CDR3 is 13 amino acids. The germline V gene has CDR1 MNHEY and CDR2 SVGAGI. The CDR3 region has the DNA TGTGCCAGCAGTTACGACAGGGGGCATGAGCAGTTCTTC. This gives the protein CASSYDRGHEQFF.

V is TRBV20-1 and J is TRBJ1-4; no clear D. Deletions cut 5 bases from V and 7 bases from J, with 8 bases between. CDR1 is DFQATT and CDR2 is SNEGSKA in the germline V gene (reference sequence). CDR3 size: 11 residues. This chain's CDR3 is CSALSGEKLFF. CDR3 in DNA: TGCAGTGCTCTCTCCGGTGAAAAACTGTTTTTT.

V gene TRBV4-2 combines with J gene TRBJ2-1; 8 bases align to TRBD2. The CDR3 length is 16 residues. From germline, CDR1 is LGHNA and CDR2 YNFKEQ. V lost 0 bases and J lost 4; bases outside the gene matches: 5. The CDR3 coding sequence is TGTGCCAGCAGCCAAGATCGGGGGGGGTTTTACAATGAGCAGTTCTTC. It is translated as CASSQDRGGFYNEQFF.

The chain has TRBV5-6 and TRBJ2-7; either TRBD1 or TRBD2 may fit D (5 bases each). The germline gives CDR1 SGHDT, CDR2 YYEEEE. Trimming removed 3 bases at V and 4 bases at J, with 17 bases between. This CDR3 spans 15 amino acids. The CDR3 DNA reads TGTGCCAGCAGCTACGGGACGGAACCCTCGTACGAGCAGTACTTC. Its translation is CASSYGTEPSYEQYF. The full variable domain, completed using reference TRBV5-6 and TRBJ2-7, is DAGVTQSPTHLIKTRGQQVTLRCSPKSGHDTVSWYQQALGQGPQFIFQYYEEEERQRGNFPDRFSGHQFPNYSSELNVNALLLGDSALYLCASSYGTEPSYEQYFGPGTRLTVT.

This clonotype was observed a handful of times. Written as DNA, the CDR3 is TGTGCCAGCAGCTATGACAGGGTCACTGAAGCTTTCTTT. This translates into CASSYDRVTEAFF. The chain recombines TRBV7-2 with TRBJ1-1, with 7 nucleotides matching TRBD1. The CDR3 has 13 amino acids. Trimming removed 4 bases from V and 4 bases from J; junction bases left unmatched: 3. In germline, CDR1 is SGHTA, CDR2 FQGNSA.

The V call is TRBV12-3 or TRBV12-4, the J call TRBJ1-2; D ambiguous. V lost 6 bases, J lost 6 bases, and 17 bases lay in between. This CDR3 is 14 amino acids long. The CDR3 DNA reads as TGTGCCAGCAGAGCCTCTTCCCAAACCCATGGCTACACCTTC. Translated, it gives CASRASSQTHGYTF.

In this sample, this clonotype turned up a few times. V is TRBV20-1 and J is TRBJ2-7; 7 positions agree with TRBD1. The CDR3 has 11 amino acids. Germline values: CDR1 DFQATT, CDR2 SNEGSKA (reference sequence). Losses at the gene ends were 5 bases for V and 6 bases for J; bases not matched to a gene: 4. The CDR3 DNA reads as TGCAGTGCTGCACAGGGGTTCGAGCAGTACTTC. Translation gives CSAAQGFEQYF.

This clonotype occurred a few times. The genes are TRBV4-3 and TRBJ1-3; TRBD1 matches 7 bases. Unmatched junction bases numbered 9, after V lost 0 bases and J lost 4 bases. The CDR3 spans 17 residues. The germline CDR1 and CDR2 sequences are LGHNA and YSLEER. Here the CDR3 DNA reads TGCGCCAGCAGCCAAGAAGGACAGGCCTTAGGAGGAAACACCATATATTTT. It encodes CASSQEGQALGGNTIYF.